This T cell receptor (beta chain) was captured in a study of blood T cell repertoires in COVID-19. Study-level information: Sites in the United States, Italy and Spain provided acute and convalescent COVID-19 samples.

About this clone itself: Other nucleotide sequences from this sample produce the same CDR3.

Trimming left V 5 bases short and J 4 bases short, with 11 bases between. This CDR3 contains 13 residues. Germline CDR1 is SGHNT and CDR2 is YENEEA. The Seattle patients, enrolled during active infection, were followed longitudinally. Authors' data handling: How many nucleated cells were present was estimated from reference gene primer amplification. Some clones are missing from TCRdb's copy, which holds only in-frame ones; the method was immunoSEQ multiplex PCR. For V, J and clone size, that table is used; D and trimming come from the DNA. The sample comprises over 450,000 clones, less than 90% of which are singletons, and roughly 7.3% rests with the top ten.

The specimen sequenced was peripheral blood. This receptor was obtained from a woman aged 45-65 years with COVID-19, enrolled during active disease. The chain has TRBV11-3 and TRBJ1-1; D is perhaps TRBD1 (5 bases). The CDR3 nucleotides read TGTGCCAGCAGCCTCGCGGGGGGCACTGAAGCTTTCTTT. Protein: CASSLAGGTEAFF.